These 21 T cell receptor beta chains came from one sample sequenced in a study of T cell responses to AZD1222 COVID-19 vaccine. Using immunoSEQ multiplex PCR, the repertoire was profiled, and TCRdb retains in-frame clones only, with some absent. This table holds some 150,000 clones, 85% to 95% found once. The sequencing used peripheral blood, collected on day 0 of AZD1222 vaccination. These receptors were obtained from an adult in good health.

The chain combines TRBV7-3 with TRBJ2-5, with 8 bases that match TRBD1. Trimming removed 5 bases from V and 5 bases from J; junction bases left unmatched: 7. There are 14 residues in the CDR3. CDR1 is SGHTA, CDR2 FQGTGA, per germline. Here the CDR3 DNA reads TGTGCCAGCAGCCCCCAGGGGGCTGGGGAGACCCAGTACTTC. Encoded protein: CASSPQGAGETQYF.

The CDR3 spells CASGKAGETQYF. The CDR3 region has the DNA TGTGCTAGTGGGAAGGCGGGAGAGACCCAGTACTTC. The chain has TRBV12-5 and TRBJ2-5, with a tentative D call TRBD2 (5 bases). The CDR3 is made up of 12 amino acids. Germline lookup yields CDR1 LGHNT and CDR2 FRNRAP. The V and J ends lost 6 bases and 4 bases respectively, with 9 bases between them.

This rearrangement joins TRBV6-5 to TRBJ1-4; no clear D. The CDR3 contains 15 residues. V lost 6 bases, J lost 6 bases, and 17 bases lay in between. CDR1 is MNHEY, CDR2 SVGAGI, per germline. As DNA, the CDR3 is TGTGCCAGCAGCCACGCTGTGGGGATGCATGAAAAACTGTTTTTT. Translation: CASSHAVGMHEKLFF.

The genes are TRBV28 and TRBJ1-1, with 7 bases matching TRBD1. The CDR3 contains 16 residues. J gave up 4 bases and V 4 bases, and 12 bases lay outside the gene matches. The germline CDR1 and CDR2 sequences are MDHEN and SYDVKM. The CDR3 DNA follows: TGTGCCAGCAGTTATTACAGGGGCGGTATAGGCACTGAAGCTTTCTTT. It yields the protein CASSYYRGGIGTEAFF.

The chain has TRBV27 and TRBJ1-2, with D perhaps matching TRBD1 (6 bases). Germline V gives CDR1 MNHEY, CDR2 SMNVEV (reference sequence). CDR3 length equals 15 residues. Trimming pared 2 bases from V and 6 bases from J, leaving 16 bases between. DNA for the CDR3: TGTGCCAGCAGTTTAACACCAGGACAGTGGGATGGCTACACCTTC. Amino acid sequence: CASSLTPGQWDGYTF.

V is TRBV29-1 and J is TRBJ2-5; D uncertain. CDR3 length equals 12 residues. Trimming took off 4 bases at V and 5 bases at J, with 11 bases between the two ends. In germline, CDR1 is SQVTM, CDR2 ANQGSEA. The CDR3 DNA is TGCAGCGTTGTGCCAAGTCTGGAGACCCAGTACTTC. Amino acids: CSVVPSLETQYF.

The chain links TRBV9 to TRBJ1-2, with 9 bases matching TRBD1. Germline V gene data show CDR1 as SGDLS and CDR2 as YYNGEE. Unmatched junction bases numbered 12, after V lost 1 base and J lost 8 bases. CDR3 length: 16 amino acids. For the CDR3, the DNA is TGTGCCAGCAGCGTACAGACAGGGGGTGCCCGTGGGGGCTACACCTTC. It encodes CASSVQTGGARGGYTF.

With respect to this clone: The identical CDR3 is also encoded by other nucleotide sequences in the sample. The chain has TRBV5-6 and TRBJ2-3, with no clear D. This CDR3 contains 15 residues. Trimming took 4 bases from V and 1 from J, leaving 13 bases between them. Germline CDR1 reads SGHDT; CDR2 reads YYEEEE. DNA of the CDR3: TGTGCCAGCAGCCTCGCTGGCGAGGGCACAGATACGCAGTATTTT. It yields the protein CASSLAGEGTDTQYF.

The chain recombines TRBV2 with TRBJ1-3, with D uncertain. The CDR3 is 15 residues long. Trimming took 6 bases from V and 0 from J, leaving 12 bases between them. CDR1 and CDR2 (germline): SNHLY, FYNNEI. CDR3 amino acids: CASRLAAYSGNTIYF. The CDR3 DNA follows: TGTGCCAGCAGGCTAGCGGCTTACTCTGGAAACACCATATATTTT.

The chain couples TRBV30 to TRBJ1-2, with 8 bases matching TRBD1. The V gene end was trimmed by 1 base and the J gene end by 6 bases; junction bases not matched to a gene: 13. Looked up from germline, CDR1 is GTSNPN and CDR2 is SVGIG (reference sequence). The CDR3 covers 16 residues. CDR3 coding DNA: TGTGCCTGGAGTGCCCTCCAGGACAGGGATTTTGATGGCTACACCTTC. Translation: CAWSALQDRDFDGYTF.

The rearrangement joins TRBV29-1 to TRBJ1-5; D gene uncertain. This CDR3 is built from 13 residues. Trimming removed 5 bases at V and 6 bases at J, with 14 bases between. The germline gives CDR1 SQVTM, CDR2 ANQGSEA. The CDR3 reads CSVSMAEGQPQHF. CDR3 sequence (DNA): TGCAGCGTTTCTATGGCCGAAGGTCAGCCCCAGCATTTT.

The rearrangement links TRBV5-1 to TRBJ1-4; perhaps TRBD1 as D (5 bases). The germline V and J ends were trimmed by 4 bases and 12 bases, with 13 bases remaining between them. Germline loops: CDR1 SGHRS, CDR2 YFSETQ. CDR3 size: 12 residues. CDR3 amino acids: CASSTAVGELFF. The CDR3 DNA sequence: TGCGCCAGCAGCACCGCCGTGGGGGAACTGTTTTTT.

CDR3 sequence (DNA): TGTGCCAGCAGCGGGGTTCACGGTGAGCAGTACTTC. Its protein product is CASSGVHGEQYF. The chain is built from TRBV9 and TRBJ2-7; unclear D gene. There are 12 residues in the CDR3. Germline lookup yields CDR1 SGDLS and CDR2 YYNGEE. Trimming took off 3 bases at V and 7 bases at J, with 11 bases between the two ends.

The chain recombines TRBV12-3 or TRBV12-4 with TRBJ1-6; D is unresolved. The CDR3 is made up of 11 amino acids. V was shortened by 2 bases and J by 10 bases, with 3 bases between the two germline ends. The CDR3 DNA sequence: TGTGCCAGCAGTTTAAGCTCACCCCTCCACTTT. Amino acids: CASSLSSPLHF.

V usage is TRBV5-5 and J usage is TRBJ1-2; D is unclear. The CDR3 consists of 14 residues. The V gene lost 0 bases and the J gene lost 8 bases, with 14 bases spanning the gap. CDR1 and CDR2 (germline): SGHKS, YYEKEE (reference sequence). This CDR3 is CASSLVRAAEGYTF. CDR3 bases: TGTGCCAGCAGCTTGGTTAGGGCGGCGGAAGGCTACACCTTC.

As for this clone: A much larger clone lies one base from this, so it may be a read error. Other nucleotide sequences in the sample specify the same CDR3. V gene TRBV7-3 combines with J gene TRBJ2-7; 11 bases are a match to TRBD1. Trimming cost V 2 bases and J 0 bases; bases outside gene matches: 6. The CDR3 length is 17 residues. Germline CDR1 and CDR2: SGHTA and FQGTGA. The CDR3 region is CASSLGTGGLSSYEQYF. CDR3 nucleotide sequence: TGTGCCAGCAGCTTAGGGACAGGGGGTTTGAGCTCCTACGAGCAGTACTTC.

V gene TRBV7-2 combines with J gene TRBJ1-5; no definite D call. Germline CDR1 reads SGHTA; CDR2 reads FQGNSA. This CDR3 has 12 amino acids. The V end was cut by 2 bases, the J end by 6 bases, with 5 bases between. This CDR3 is CASSLFTQPQHF. The CDR3 DNA is TGTGCCAGCAGCTTATTCACTCAGCCCCAGCATTTT.

The V call is TRBV27, the J call TRBJ1-3, with D possibly TRBD1 on 6 matching bases. Trimming took 5 bases from V and 0 from J, leaving 14 bases between them. This CDR3 comprises 16 residues. Looked up from germline, CDR1 is MNHEY and CDR2 is SMNVEV (reference sequence). The CDR3, as DNA: TGTGCCAGCAGTATAGGGACACCGAGCTCTGGAAACACCATATATTTT. This sequence encodes CASSIGTPSSGNTIYF.

This clone was seen only a few times. V is TRBV19 and J is TRBJ2-1; 16 bases agree with TRBD2. Germline-derived CDR1 and CDR2 are LNHDA and SQIVND (reference sequence). V was pared by 6 bases and J by 7 bases, with 15 bases of the junction left unmatched. The CDR3 has 19 amino acids. Here the CDR3 reads CASSLIPGLAGGPGNEQFF. Written as DNA, the CDR3 is TGTGCCAGTAGCCTGATTCCGGGACTAGCGGGAGGGCCCGGGAATGAGCAGTTCTTC.

The rearrangement joins TRBV6-4 to TRBJ1-2; possible D gene TRBD1, 5 bases. Germline V CDR1 and CDR2: MRHNA, SNTAGT. With 10 bases removed from V and 4 bases from J, the gap between germline ends came to 13 bases. The CDR3 length is 12 residues. This CDR3 reads CATRDGIYGYTF. CDR3 DNA: TGTGCCACCAGGGACGGAATCTATGGCTACACCTTC.

The rearrangement links TRBV5-1 to TRBJ2-5; TRBD2 matches at 9 bases. Germline lookup yields CDR1 SGHRS and CDR2 YFSETQ. The CDR3 runs 16 residues. The V and J ends lost 1 base and 2 bases, in that order; junction bases with no gene match: 6. CDR3 DNA: TGCGCCAGCAGCTTGATTGCGGGGGGGCCTCAAGAGACCCAGTACTTC. Translation gives CASSLIAGGPQETQYF.